The clone carrying this TCR beta chain appeared a few times. The data belong to a study of CD8+CD57+ T cells in acquired aplastic anemia. TCR beta VDJ combinations and CDR3 sequences were profiled from genomic DNA. TCRdb re-called the reads with MiXCR, one entry per CDR3 protein. The sample shows about half a million distinct CDR3 sequences, around 32% of them seen only once. All sequencing subjects had displayed CD8+CD57+ cell expansion on flow cytometry. This CDR3 is 20 amino acids long. Looked up from germline, CDR1 is LNHDA and CDR2 is SQIVND (reference sequence). Germline trimming cut 7 bases from V and 0 bases from J; bases unmatched to any gene: 22.

The rearrangement links TRBV19 to TRBJ1-1, with TRBD1 matching 8 bases. Sequenced: sorted CD4+, CD8+, or CD8+CD57+ T cells (not recorded which) from PBMCs. The TCR comes from a human donor with aplastic anemia. The CDR3 DNA sequence: TGTGCCAGTACTTCACGTTGGACAGGGATTTCATCCGACATGAACACTGAAGCTTTCTTT. Amino acids: CASTSRWTGISSDMNTEAFF.